Below are 26 T cell receptor beta chains sequenced from a single sample in a study of CD8 T cells in ankylosing spondylitis. TCRdb re-analysed the 5' RACE reads in MiXCR, keeping a single row per CDR3 protein. Counted here are some 37,000 distinct CDR3 sequences, roughly an eighth occurring once; the ten biggest clones make up about 30%. The sequencing sample was made of synovial fluid, either unsorted or a sorted T cell fraction (not recorded which). These receptors all come from a male donor with ankylosing spondylitis.

The chain combines TRBV6-2 or TRBV6-3 with TRBJ1-2; no clear D. Between the trimmed V and J ends, which lost 2 bases and 8 bases, there was a span of 21 bases. Germline CDR1 and CDR2: MNHEY and SVGEGT. The CDR3 totals 16 residues. The CDR3 nucleotides are TGTGCCAGCAGTTACGTGAGAAACCCCACTACTTCGGGCTACACCTTC. Its translation: CASSYVRNPTTSGYTF.

This clonotype came up a few times. The gene calls are TRBV5-1 and TRBJ2-7; the D is unclear. The V end lost 1 base, the J end lost 0 bases, and 11 bases lay between the germline ends. The CDR3 spans 15 residues. CDR1 is SGHRS, CDR2 YFSETQ, per germline. CDR3 sequence: CASSLRRDNSYEQYF. In DNA form, the CDR3 reads TGCGCCAGCAGCTTGCGCCGCGATAACTCCTACGAGCAGTACTTC.

This clonotype was seen a few times. This rearrangement joins TRBV5-1 to TRBJ2-5; TRBD1 or TRBD2 may be the D gene (7 bases each). This CDR3 is built from 15 residues. V gave up 4 bases and J gave up 3 bases, with 16 bases separating them. Germline V gene data show CDR1 as SGHRS and CDR2 as YFSETQ. CDR3 coding DNA: TGCGCCAGCAGCAATTACAGGGGAGGGGAAGAGACCCAGTACTTC. Translated, it gives CASSNYRGGEETQYF.

This clonotype has a count of ten or more. The chain uses TRBV7-9 and TRBJ1-2; 10 bases align to TRBD1. The CDR3 covers 14 residues. Germline V CDR1 and CDR2: SEHNR, FQNEAQ (reference sequence). The V and J ends lost 5 bases and 8 bases, in that order; junction bases with no gene match: 8. CDR3 in DNA: TGTGCCAGCAGCCCTGACAGGGGGCTAGAAGGCTACACCTTC. It translates to CASSPDRGLEGYTF.

This clonotype was observed a few times. The rearrangement uses TRBV7-6 and TRBJ1-3; tentatively, D is TRBD1 (6 bases). This CDR3 comprises 16 residues. Looked up from germline, CDR1 is SGHVS and CDR2 is FNYEAQ. V was pared by 4 bases and J by 4 bases, with 17 bases between. For the CDR3, the DNA is TGTGCCAGCAGCTCCCTTTTTAGGGGGAAAGGAAACACCATATATTTT. Translated, it gives CASSSLFRGKGNTIYF.

This clonotype has more than one count but fewer than ten. The V call is TRBV2, the J call TRBJ2-3; unclear D gene. CDR3 length equals 14 residues. CDR1 and CDR2 (germline): SNHLY, FYNNEI. V was cut by 4 bases and J by 0 bases, with 8 bases left in between. The DNA for the CDR3 is TGTGCCAGCAGTGTCGATACTAGCACAGATACGCAGTATTTT. Amino acids: CASSVDTSTDTQYF.

This clonotype was recorded many times. The gene calls are TRBV28 and TRBJ1-4; D may be TRBD1 (6 bases). Trimming took off 4 bases at V and 1 base at J, with 13 bases between the two ends. Germline V lookup: CDR1 MDHEN, CDR2 SYDVKM. The CDR3 has 16 residues. The CDR3 nucleotides read TGTGCCAGCAGTTATTGGACAGCGCTAACTAATGAAAAACTGTTTTTT. The encoded protein is CASSYWTALTNEKLFF. Full variable domain (remainder filled in from reference TRBV28 and TRBJ1-4): DVKVTQSSRYLVKRTGEKVFLECVQDMDHENMFWYRQDPGLGLRLIYFSYDVKMKEKGDIPEGYSVSREKKERFSLILESASTNQTSMYLCASSYWTALTNEKLFFGSGTQLSVL.

The sample holds many counts of this clonotype. V is TRBV30 and J is TRBJ1-1, with D perhaps TRBD1 (5 bases). Trimming removed 0 bases from V and 11 bases from J, with 19 bases in between. In germline, CDR1 is GTSNPN, CDR2 SVGIG (reference sequence). The CDR3 is made up of 14 amino acids. CDR3 region: CAWSVGVGTLKAFF. As DNA, the CDR3 is TGTGCCTGGAGTGTGGGGGTAGGAACCTTGAAGGCTTTCTTT.

This clonotype occurred many times. V and J are TRBV5-6 and TRBJ1-6; D not certain. V lost 2 bases and J 8 bases, leaving 17 bases between the germline ends. The CDR3 contains 16 residues. Germline lookup yields CDR1 SGHDT and CDR2 YYEEEE. In DNA, the CDR3 is TGTGCCAGCAGCTTTTCATGGTCTACAAACCATTCACCCCTCCACTTT. Translated: CASSFSWSTNHSPLHF.

This clonotype was detected many times. V usage is TRBV14 and J usage is TRBJ2-3, with TRBD1 matching over 8 bases. Per the germline V gene, CDR1 is SGHDN and CDR2 is FVKESK. With V trimmed by 0 bases and J by 2 bases, 13 bases remained unmatched. The CDR3 totals 19 residues. CDR3 DNA sequence: TGTGCCAGCAGCCAAGATCGTTATTCTGGGGACAGGACCACAGATACGCAGTATTTT. It is translated as CASSQDRYSGDRTTDTQYF. Using reference TRBV14 and TRBJ2-3 for the parts outside the CDR3, the full variable domain is EAGVTQFPSHSVIEKGQTVTLRCDPISGHDNLYWYRRVMGKEIKFLLHFVKESKQDESGMPNNRFLAERTGGTYSTLKVQPAELEDSGVYFCASSQDRYSGDRTTDTQYFGPGTRLTVL.

This clonotype has only a few counts. The rearrangement links TRBV2 to TRBJ1-5; the D gene is possibly TRBD1 (5 bases). V lost 3 bases, J lost 7 bases, and 13 bases lay in between. The CDR3 runs to 14 residues. Germline CDR1 SNHLY, CDR2 FYNNEI. DNA for the CDR3: TGTGCCAGCAGTGAGGCAGGGAGTCGCCAGCCCCAGCATTTT. Protein: CASSEAGSRQPQHF.

This clonotype showed up just a few times. The gene calls are TRBV5-1 and TRBJ1-2; D call uncertain. V lost 1 base, J lost 8 bases, and 12 bases lay in between. Germline V gene sequence: CDR1 SGHRS, CDR2 YFSETQ. This CDR3 contains 13 residues. The CDR3 nucleotides are TGCGCCAGCAGCTTGCGGCCTACGTACGGCTACACCTTC. Amino acids: CASSLRPTYGYTF.

Regarding this clonotype: A read error may produce the germline difference seen at one junction end. The genes are TRBV20-1 and TRBJ2-1; 12 bases agree with TRBD2. Germline CDR1 reads DFQATT; CDR2 reads SNEGSKA (reference sequence). This CDR3 region has 15 residues. In DNA, the CDR3 is TGCTGTGCTAGAGGATCTAGCGGGAGGGAGTCTGAGCAGTTCTTC. Translated: CCARGSSGRESEQFF.

The chain links TRBV20-1 to TRBJ2-3; 10 bases line up with TRBD2. This CDR3 spans 16 amino acids. After removal of 5 bases from V and 2 bases from J, the junction contained 10 bases not matched to a gene. Germline CDR1 DFQATT, CDR2 SNEGSKA (reference sequence). This CDR3 is CSALHLAGAYTDTQYF. CDR3 in DNA: TGCAGTGCTTTACACCTAGCGGGGGCCTACACAGATACGCAGTATTTT.

This clonotype was counted many times. This sequence joins TRBV4-2 and TRBJ1-1; D ambiguous. The germline CDR1 and CDR2 sequences are LGHNA and YNFKEQ. The CDR3 loop spans 12 amino acids. Trimming left V 3 bases short and J 8 bases short, with 10 bases between. The CDR3 reads CASSHQTEEAFF. Written as DNA, the CDR3 is TGTGCCAGCAGCCACCAGACGGAGGAAGCTTTCTTT.

The gene calls are TRBV7-2 and TRBJ1-2; 7 bases are a match to TRBD1. CDR1 is SGHTA, CDR2 FQGNSA, per germline. With V trimmed by 5 bases and J by 5 bases, 14 bases remained unmatched. CDR3 length: 16 amino acids. CDR3 region: CASSLTTRRDSYGYTF. Here the CDR3 DNA reads TGTGCCAGCAGCCTAACAACGCGCCGGGACAGTTATGGCTACACCTTC.

The chain recombines TRBV5-1 with TRBJ2-1; 7 nucleotides agree with TRBD1. This CDR3 is 14 amino acids long. Germline V gives CDR1 SGHRS, CDR2 YFSETQ. V was clipped by 0 bases and J by 7 bases; unmatched bases: 4. Here the CDR3 reads CASSLGQGKNEQFF. In DNA, the CDR3 is TGCGCCAGCAGCTTGGGACAGGGCAAGAATGAGCAGTTCTTC.

This clonotype appeared a few times. V gene TRBV6-2 or TRBV6-3 combines with J gene TRBJ1-1, with 8 bases identical to TRBD1. V was clipped by 0 bases and J by 5 bases; unmatched bases: 20. Germline CDR1 reads MNHEY; CDR2 reads SVGEGT. The CDR3 has 20 residues. This CDR3 is CASSYSNSAGPQGAVTEAFF. CDR3 DNA: TGTGCCAGCAGTTACTCGAACTCGGCGGGTCCCCAGGGGGCGGTAACTGAAGCTTTCTTT.

The count of this clonotype is one. The rearrangement joins TRBV7-2 to TRBJ1-2; 11 bases line up with TRBD1. Per the germline V gene, CDR1 is SGHTA and CDR2 is FQGNSA. This CDR3 spans 14 amino acids. The junction had 0 bases not matched to a gene; V was cut back by 4 bases and J by 2 bases. CDR3: CASSWTGGNYGYTF. Here the CDR3 DNA reads TGTGCCAGCAGCTGGACAGGGGGCAACTATGGCTACACCTTC.

The rearrangement links TRBV20-1 to TRBJ1-6; 8 nucleotides line up with TRBD1. CDR1 is DFQATT and CDR2 is SNEGSKA in the germline V gene (reference sequence). The CDR3 contains 14 residues. V gave up 2 bases and J gave up 8 bases; unmatched junction bases: 5. CDR3 DNA: TGCAGTGCTAGACCCGGACAGGGTTATTCACCCCTCCACTTT. Amino acid sequence: CSARPGQGYSPLHF.

This clonotype has a count of ten or more. This chain uses TRBV14 with TRBJ2-1, with D uncertain. The length of the CDR3 is 11 residues. V shed 1 base and J shed 13 bases, with 8 bases lying between them. Germline V gene lookup returns CDR1 SGHDN and CDR2 FVKESK. The CDR3 here is CASSQAGPQFF. The CDR3 nucleotides are TGTGCCAGCAGCCAAGCAGGACCTCAGTTCTTC.

This chain uses TRBV25-1 with TRBJ2-2, with TRBD1 matching over 10 bases. V shed 8 bases and J 3 bases; nucleotides not matched to a gene: 6. Germline-derived CDR1 and CDR2 are MGHDK and SYGVNS. The CDR3 runs 15 residues. The CDR3, as DNA: TGTGCCAGCGCTTCCGGGACAGGGGACACCGGGGAGCTGTTTTTT. This sequence encodes CASASGTGDTGELFF.

This chain joins TRBV10-3 and TRBJ2-3, with 13 bases matching TRBD2. Germline-derived CDR1 and CDR2 are ENHRY and SYGVKD. Trimming removed 4 bases from V and 8 bases from J; junction bases left unmatched: 9. The CDR3 totals 16 residues. The DNA for the CDR3 is TGTGCCATCAGTGGCTCCGGACTAGCGGGGGCGGGTACGCAGTATTTT. The encoded protein is CAISGSGLAGAGTQYF.

In this sample, this clonotype turned up a few times. J is TRBJ2-6 and V is TRBV15, with 7 bases that match TRBD2. The CDR3 runs to 16 residues. Germline V gene lookup returns CDR1 LNHNV and CDR2 YYDKDF (reference sequence). With V trimmed by 4 bases and J by 1 base, 4 bases remained unmatched. The CDR3 DNA follows: TGTGCCACCAGCAACGAGGGAGGGTCTGGGGCCAACGTCCTGACTTTC. Its translation is CATSNEGGSGANVLTF.

This clonotype appeared a few times. The V gene is TRBV19, the J gene TRBJ2-3, with 13 bases aligning to TRBD2. CDR3 length: 17 residues. Germline V CDR1 and CDR2: LNHDA, SQIVND (reference sequence). J lost 3 bases, V lost 7 bases, and 10 bases had no gene match. The CDR3 coding sequence is TGTGCCAGTACCCCGATTACTAGCGGGAGGGGTACAGATACGCAGTATTTT. The encoded protein is CASTPITSGRGTDTQYF.

In its sample, this clonotype was seen a few times. The chain has TRBV28 and TRBJ1-1; a weak D match, TRBD1 (6 bases). Trimming shortened V by 5 bases and J by 1 base, and 14 bases separated the two germline ends. Germline values: CDR1 MDHEN, CDR2 SYDVKM. This CDR3 has 15 amino acids. The CDR3 protein is CASSPLRGQNTEAFF. In nucleotides, the CDR3 is TGTGCCAGCAGTCCTCTCAGGGGACAGAACACTGAAGCTTTCTTT.